These 32 T cell receptor beta chains originate from one sample sequenced in a study of T cells in women clearing cervical HPV infection (dated by TCRdb to the late 2010s). The library was prepared using the immunoSEQ multiplex PCR assay. This immuneACCESS table, as held by TCRdb, lists in-frame sequences with V and J called but not all clones. Of the missing ones, under half trace to an unresolved V gene in checked studies; the others have no known cause. The table for this sample records about 30,000 clones. 2.5% to 3% of the sample lies in the top ten. Material for sequencing was blood buffy coat. The source is a woman between 18 and 70 years old with a cervical HPV16 infection that either progressed to CIN3+ or cleared (not recorded which).

As to this clone: The CDR3 end is not reached by the read, which stops 3 residues before it; the germline J gene fills it in. The rearrangement links TRBV12-3 or TRBV12-4 to TRBJ2-1, with 14 bases matching TRBD2. V was clipped by 8 bases and J by 7 bases; unmatched bases: 1. This CDR3 contains 13 residues. CDR3 bases read: TGTGCCAGCGGGACTAGCGGGAGTAATGAG. As protein: CASGTSGSNE. The whole CDR3 is CASGTSGSNEQFF.

Remarks on this clone: The read terminates 3 residues ahead of where the CDR3 ends, so the germline J gene completes it. V is TRBV29-1 and J is TRBJ2-3; 11 nucleotides line up with TRBD2. The germline V gene encodes CDR1 SQVTM and CDR2 ANQGSEA. The CDR3 sequence is 15 residues long. V lost 2 bases, J lost 5 bases, and 6 bases stayed unmatched. The CDR3 spells CSVELASGGLDTQYF. The DNA read from the CDR3 is TGCAGCGTTGAACTGGCTAGCGGGGGGTTAGATACG.

Turning to this clone: The sequence runs out 3 residues before the end of the CDR3; the remainder is reconstructed from the germline J gene. The V gene is TRBV5-8, the J gene TRBJ2-7, with 11 bases identical to TRBD2. V dropped 4 bases and J dropped 3; count of bases not matched to a gene: 6. CDR3 size: 15 residues. Germline V gene sequence: CDR1 SGHTS, CDR2 YDEGEE. Partial CDR3 DNA: TGTGCCAGCAGCCCTAGACTAGCGGGAAGCTACGAG. It is translated as CASSPRLAGSYE. The complete CDR3 reads CASSPRLAGSYEQYF. Full variable domain (remainder filled in from reference TRBV5-8 and TRBJ2-7): EAGVTQSPTHLIKTRGQQATLRCSPISGHTSVYWYQQALGLGLQFLLWYDEGEERNRGNFPPRFSGRQFPNYSSELNVNALELEDSALYLCASSPRLAGSYEQYFGPGTRLTVT.

As regards this clone: Sequencing ends 3 residues short of the CDR3 end; the germline J gene provides the rest. The chain uses TRBV10-1 and TRBJ1-1; weak D call: TRBD1 (6 bases). CDR1 WNHNN and CDR2 SYGVQD come from the germline V gene (reference sequence). Between the trimmed V and J ends, which lost 6 bases and 4 bases, there was a span of 15 bases. This CDR3 has 14 residues. This CDR3 is CASRKKGDSTEAFF. Incomplete CDR3 DNA: TGCGCCAGCAGGAAAAAGGGGGATAGCACTGAA.

The sequenced part of the CDR3 DNA is TGTGCCATCAGGCTAGCGGGGGAACATACG. As protein: CAIRLAGEHT. The CDR3, in full, reads CAIRLAGEHTQYF. This chain uses TRBV10-3 with TRBJ2-3; TRBD2 agrees at 10 bases. The read stops 3 residues short of the end of the CDR3; the missing end is completed from the germline J gene. This CDR3 contains 13 residues. Trimming removed 6 bases from V and 7 bases from J; junction bases left unmatched: 4. Germline-derived CDR1 and CDR2 are ENHRY and SYGVKD.

Comment on this clone: The CDR3 goes on 3 residues after the read ends, and that part is filled in from the germline J gene. The rearrangement uses TRBV29-1 and TRBJ2-5; no firm D call. V gave up 4 bases and J gave up 5 bases, with 8 bases separating them. Germline V gives CDR1 SQVTM, CDR2 ANQGSEA. The CDR3 totals 11 residues. The sequenced CDR3 bases are TGCAGCGTTGTTTCTGTGGAGACC. Its protein product is CSVVSVET. The complete CDR3 protein is CSVVSVETQYF. Full variable domain (remainder filled in from reference TRBV29-1 and TRBJ2-5): SAVISQKPSRDICQRGTSLTIQCQVDSQVTMMFWYRQQPGQSLTLIATANQGSEATYESGFVIDKFPISRPNLTFSTLTVSNMSPEDSSIYLCSVVSVETQYFGPGTRLLVL.

On this clone itself: The CDR3 extends 3 residues past the end of the read, so its final part is completed from the germline J gene. The V call is TRBV20-1, the J call TRBJ2-7; possible D gene TRBD2, 6 bases. V lost 3 bases and J lost 5, with 14 bases in between. The CDR3 loop spans 13 amino acids. Looked up from germline, CDR1 is DFQATT and CDR2 is SNEGSKA (reference sequence). The part of the CDR3 DNA that was read is TGCAGTGCTAGTCTCCCCCAGCGGGACGAG. It specifies CSASLPQRDE. In full, the CDR3 reads CSASLPQRDEQYF.

A word on this clone: The CDR3 extends 3 residues past the end of the read, so its final part is completed from the germline J gene. The chain joins TRBV5-1 to TRBJ1-1; D is perhaps TRBD1 (5 bases). The germline V gene encodes CDR1 SGHRS and CDR2 YFSETQ. The CDR3 sequence is 15 residues long. The CDR3 DNA, read in part, is TGCGCCAGCAGCTTGAGCCCGACAGCCGATTGGGAA. This translates into CASSLSPTADWE. The whole CDR3 protein is CASSLSPTADWEAFF.

Details on this clone: The CDR3 end falls 3 residues outside the read, so it is completed with the germline J gene. The chain combines TRBV5-6 with TRBJ2-7; 8 positions agree with TRBD1. V lost 4 bases to trimming and J lost 5 bases; unmatched junction nucleotides: 8. The CDR3 is made up of 14 amino acids. Germline V gene data show CDR1 as SGHDT and CDR2 as YYEEEE. CDR3 protein: CASSPWTGIHEQYF. The covered CDR3 bases are TGTGCCAGCAGCCCCTGGACAGGGATCCACGAG.

The chain's CDR3 is CAWSGPLADTQYF. Partial CDR3 DNA: TGTGCCTGGAGTGGCCCTCTAGCGGATACG. The J gene is TRBJ2-3, the V gene TRBV30; a weak D match, TRBD2 (6 bases). From the germline J gene comes the end of the CDR3, since the read stops 3 residues before it. The germline V gene encodes CDR1 GTSNPN and CDR2 SVGIG (reference sequence). The CDR3 sequence is 13 residues long. With 1 base removed from V and 6 bases from J, the gap between germline ends came to 11 bases. The full variable domain, completed using reference TRBV30 and TRBJ2-3, is SQTIHQWPATLVQPVGSPLSLECTVEGTSNPNLYWYRQAAGRGLQLLFYSVGIGQISSEVPQNLSASRPQDRQFILSSKKLLLSDSGFYLCAWSGPLADTQYFGPGTRLTVL.

Concerning this clone: Read sequence stops 3 residues before the CDR3 end, and the germline J gene provides the missing end. The V and J genes are TRBV7-9 and TRBJ2-7; 9 bases align to TRBD1. The germline gives CDR1 SEHNR, CDR2 FQNEAQ (reference sequence). The CDR3 loop spans 15 amino acids. V gave up 5 bases and J gave up 0 bases; unmatched junction bases: 5. The CDR3 region is CASSPGGQGSYEQYF. The CDR3 bases that were read are TGTGCCAGCAGCCCAGGGGGACAGGGCTCCTACGAG.

The CDR3 spells CASSLAGGLEQYF. The part of the CDR3 DNA that was read is TGTGCCAGCAGCTTAGCTGGAGGGCTCGAG. This rearrangement joins TRBV11-2 to TRBJ2-7, with D possibly TRBD2 on 6 matching bases. The read finishes 3 residues shy of the CDR3 end, and the germline J gene is used to complete it. The CDR3 covers 13 residues. Trimming removed 1 base from V and 6 bases from J, with 10 bases in between. The germline gives CDR1 SGHAT, CDR2 FQNNGV.

Notes on this clone: The sequence runs out 3 residues before the end of the CDR3; the remainder is reconstructed from the germline J gene. The chain couples TRBV5-1 to TRBJ2-5, with D perhaps matching TRBD2 (6 bases). The CDR3 is 16 amino acids. V was pared by 0 bases and J by 4 bases, with 16 bases between. Per the germline V gene, CDR1 is SGHRS and CDR2 is YFSETQ. The CDR3 spells CASSLEPAGERETQYF. The CDR3 bases that were read are TGCGCCAGCAGCTTGGAGCCAGCGGGTGAGAGAGAGACC.

The CDR3 spells CASGQQLNTEAFF. CDR3 DNA, as far as it was read: TGTGCCAGCGGACAGCAGTTGAACACTGAA. The chain combines TRBV11-2 with TRBJ1-1, with a weak D call TRBD1 (6 bases). The read terminates 3 residues before the CDR3 end, so the remaining end is supplied by the germline J gene. The CDR3 is 13 residues long. CDR1 is SGHAT and CDR2 is FQNNGV in the germline V gene. The V gene lost 8 bases and the J gene lost 0 bases, with 10 bases spanning the gap.

On this clone itself: Read data end 3 residues before the CDR3 end; the end is taken from the germline J gene. The chain recombines TRBV29-1 with TRBJ1-1; possible D gene TRBD1, 6 bases. The CDR3 is made up of 11 amino acids. Per germline, CDR1 SQVTM and CDR2 ANQGSEA. CDR3 loop: CSVQGSRVAFF. Incomplete CDR3 DNA: TGCAGCGTTCAGGGGTCCAGGGTG.

The sequenced CDR3 bases are TGTGCCTGGAGTCCCGGGACAGGGACTAGTAGGGCCAATGAG. It specifies CAWSPGTGTSRANE. The entire CDR3 protein is CAWSPGTGTSRANEQFF. The chain couples TRBV30 to TRBJ2-1; TRBD1 is a possible D gene (9 bases). The read stops 3 residues short of the end of the CDR3; the missing end is completed from the germline J gene. The CDR3 has 17 amino acids. Germline loops: CDR1 GTSNPN, CDR2 SVGIG (reference sequence). The germline V and J ends were trimmed by 2 bases and 6 bases, with 23 bases remaining between them.

As regards this clone: The read ends 3 residues before the CDR3 terminus; that terminus is restored from the germline J gene. This chain uses TRBV18 with TRBJ1-2, with 7 bases lining up with TRBD1. CDR3 length equals 14 residues. Germline V lookup: CDR1 KGHSH, CDR2 LQKENI. The CDR3 sequence is CASSPDRVVGGYTF. CDR3 bases read: TGTGCCAGCTCACCCGACAGGGTGGTCGGAGGC.

A note on this clone: The read ends 3 residues early relative to the CDR3; the germline J gene fills the gap. V and J are TRBV30 and TRBJ1-2; perhaps TRBD1 as D (5 bases). Germline loops: CDR1 GTSNPN, CDR2 SVGIG (reference sequence). The CDR3 is 12 amino acids. CDR3: CAWNLVGGGYTF. The DNA read from the CDR3 is TGTGCCTGGAATTTGGTCGGGGGAGGC.

A note on this clone: The read ends 3 residues before the CDR3 terminus; that terminus is restored from the germline J gene. V gene TRBV5-6 combines with J gene TRBJ1-4; 9 bases are a match to TRBD1. The CDR3 is 15 residues long. J was trimmed by 8 bases and V by 0 bases; bases with no gene match: 5. The V gene's germline CDR1 is SGHDT and CDR2 YYEEEE. The sequenced part of the CDR3 DNA is TGTGCCAGCAGCTTGGGGGGGACAGGGTCAGAAAAA. Protein sequence: CASSLGGTGSEK. The entire CDR3 is CASSLGGTGSEKLFF.

With regard to this clone: The CDR3 goes on 3 residues after the read ends, and that part is filled in from the germline J gene. This chain connects TRBV19 to TRBJ1-6, with D uncertain. This CDR3 is built from 16 residues. The germline gives CDR1 LNHDA, CDR2 SQIVND (reference sequence). V was pared by 7 bases and J by 0 bases, with 13 bases between. CDR3 in amino acids: CASTFTLRSYNSPLHF. The CDR3 DNA, read in part, is TGTGCCAGTACCTTTACCCTACGCTCCTATAATTCACCC.

About this clone itself: From the germline J gene comes the end of the CDR3, since the read stops 3 residues before it. The chain carries TRBV19 and TRBJ2-2, with D perhaps matching TRBD1 (5 bases). This CDR3 comprises 13 residues. Trimming took 9 bases from V and 0 from J, leaving 8 bases between them. The germline V gene encodes CDR1 LNHDA and CDR2 SQIVND (reference sequence). CDR3: CARDTANTGELFF. The covered CDR3 bases are TGTGCCAGGGACACCGCGAACACCGGGGAG. Full variable domain (outside the CDR3, taken from reference TRBV19 and TRBJ2-2): DGGITQSPKYLFRKEGQNVTLSCEQNLNHDAMYWYRQDPGQGLRLIYYSQIVNDFQKGDIAEGYSVSREKKESFPLTVTSAQKNPTAFYLCARDTANTGELFFGEGSRLTVL.

This CDR3 is CASSLSGGREQYF. The DNA read from the CDR3 is TGTGCCAGCAGCCTCTCAGGGGGTCGCGAG. The chain joins TRBV5-6 to TRBJ2-7; 7 positions agree with TRBD1. The sequence runs out 3 residues before the end of the CDR3; the remainder is reconstructed from the germline J gene. CDR1 and CDR2 from the germline V gene are SGHDT and YYEEEE. The CDR3 covers 13 residues. Trimming took 4 bases from V and 6 from J; bases not matched to a gene: 7.

About this clone: The read is 3 residues too short to cover the CDR3 end, so that end is filled in from the germline J gene. This chain joins TRBV29-1 and TRBJ2-2; 7 bases align to TRBD2. The CDR3 consists of 14 residues. Trimming removed 5 bases from V and 2 bases from J; junction bases left unmatched: 5. Looked up from germline, CDR1 is SQVTM and CDR2 is ANQGSEA. CDR3 residues: CSVSGTTNTGELFF. The sequenced part of the CDR3 DNA is TGCAGCGTTTCCGGGACTACTAACACCGGGGAG.

A remark on this clone: The sequenced fragment ends 3 residues before the CDR3 boundary, so the rest is inferred from the germline J gene. The rearrangement uses TRBV6-1 and TRBJ1-2, with D unclear. The CDR3 consists of 11 residues. Germline V gene lookup returns CDR1 MNHNS and CDR2 SASEGT. The part of the CDR3 DNA that was read is TGTGCCAGCAGTGCACTCCCGGGC. Translating it yields CASSALPG. The full CDR3 reads CASSALPGYTF.

The sequenced part of the CDR3 DNA is TGTGCCAGCAGCATGGACAGCTACGAG. Its translation is CASSMDSYE. The CDR3 in its entirety is CASSMDSYEQYF. V usage is TRBV5-4 and J usage is TRBJ2-7; a possible D gene is TRBD1 (6 bases). The read falls 3 residues short of the CDR3 end, and the missing part is taken from the germline J gene. The germline V gene encodes CDR1 SGHNT and CDR2 YYREEE (reference sequence). The CDR3 has 12 amino acids. V was clipped by 4 bases and J by 3 bases, with 8 bases between them.

CDR3 residues: CSVRQGNFNEKLFF. The CDR3 DNA, read in part, is TGCAGCGTGCGACAGGGGAATTTTAATGAAAAA. This chain links TRBV29-1 with TRBJ1-4; TRBD1 matches 8 bases. The read stops 3 residues short of the end of the CDR3; the missing end is completed from the germline J gene. V was pared by 6 bases and J by 4 bases, with 7 bases of the junction left unmatched. CDR3 length equals 14 residues. Per the germline V gene, CDR1 is SQVTM and CDR2 is ANQGSEA.

A word on this clone: The read halts 3 residues ahead of the CDR3 end, with the missing end drawn from the germline J gene. V gene TRBV6-4 combines with J gene TRBJ2-2; TRBD1 matches at 7 bases. CDR1 and CDR2 (germline): MRHNA, SNTAGT. Germline trimming cut 3 bases from V and 4 bases from J; bases unmatched to any gene: 5. This CDR3 region has 15 residues. The CDR3 sequence is CASSERPGGTGELFF. Partial CDR3 DNA: TGTGCCAGCAGTGAAAGGCCAGGGGGCACCGGGGAG.

About this clone: From the germline J gene comes the end of the CDR3, since the read stops 3 residues before it. The chain joins TRBV20-1 to TRBJ2-7; D possibly corresponds to TRBD2 (5 bases). The CDR3 is made up of 15 amino acids. In germline, CDR1 is DFQATT, CDR2 SNEGSKA (reference sequence). The V gene lost 2 bases and the J gene lost 0 bases, with 14 bases spanning the gap. CDR3 sequence reads: CSARSDTGGSYEQYF. Partial CDR3 DNA: TGCAGTGCTAGAAGTGACACTGGAGGCTCCTACGAG.

Note on this clone: With the read ending 3 residues before the CDR3 end, the germline J gene is used to fill in that end. The V and J genes are TRBV18 and TRBJ1-5; a weak D match, TRBD1 (5 bases). This CDR3 has 15 residues. Germline CDR1 is KGHSH and CDR2 is LQKENI. V was pared by 1 base and J by 7 bases, with 14 bases between. The chain's CDR3 is CASSPQSGGRQPQHF. Incomplete CDR3 DNA: TGTGCCAGCTCACCACAGTCGGGGGGAAGGCAGCCC.

The sequenced CDR3 bases are TGCGCCAGCAGCTTGCGTCTCCCCCCAGCGCTAGAGACC. It translates to CASSLRLPPALET. The full CDR3 is CASSLRLPPALETQYF. This chain links TRBV5-1 with TRBJ2-5; D unresolved. The read ends 3 residues before the CDR3 terminus; that terminus is restored from the germline J gene. Germline V gives CDR1 SGHRS, CDR2 YFSETQ. Trimming left V 1 base short and J 4 bases short, with 17 bases between. The CDR3 runs 16 residues.

About this clone: The missing CDR3 end, 3 residues past where the read stops, is filled in from the germline J gene. The chain has TRBV19 and TRBJ2-1, with 10 bases fitting TRBD1. Per the germline V gene, CDR1 is LNHDA and CDR2 is SQIVND (reference sequence). Trimming at V came to 0 bases and at J to 4 bases, leaving 0 bases not matched to a gene. There are 15 residues in the CDR3. CDR3 bases read: TGTGCCAGTAGTATAGAGGGACAGGGGTACAATGAG. Its translation: CASSIEGQGYNE. From start to end, the CDR3 is CASSIEGQGYNEQFF.

Comment on this clone: The read ends 3 residues early relative to the CDR3; the germline J gene fills the gap. V usage is TRBV20-1 and J usage is TRBJ2-3; 7 bases map to TRBD1. This CDR3 has 12 residues. Germline assignment: CDR1 DFQATT and CDR2 SNEGSKA (reference sequence). Unmatched junction bases numbered 5, after V lost 5 bases and J lost 6 bases. CDR3 sequence reads: CSASSQGDTQYF. The DNA read from the CDR3 is TGCAGTGCTTCCTCACAGGGGGATACG.